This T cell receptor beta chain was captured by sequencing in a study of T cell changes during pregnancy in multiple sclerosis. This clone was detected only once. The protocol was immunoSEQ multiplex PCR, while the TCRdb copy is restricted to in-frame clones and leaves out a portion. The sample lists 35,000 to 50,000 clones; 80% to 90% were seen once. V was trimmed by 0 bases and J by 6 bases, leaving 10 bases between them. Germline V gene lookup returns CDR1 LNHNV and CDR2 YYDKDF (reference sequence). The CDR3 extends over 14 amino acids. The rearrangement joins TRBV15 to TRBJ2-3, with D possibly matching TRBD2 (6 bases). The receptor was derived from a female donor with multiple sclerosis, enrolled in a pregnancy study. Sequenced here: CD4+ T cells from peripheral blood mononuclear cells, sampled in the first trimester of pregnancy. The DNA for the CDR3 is TGTGCCACCAGCAGAGATTGGGAGGCTGATACGCAGTATTTT. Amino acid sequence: CATSRDWEADTQYF. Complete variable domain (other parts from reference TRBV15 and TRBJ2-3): DAMVIQNPRYQVTQFGKPVTLSCSQTLNHNVMYWYQQKSSQAPKLLFHYYDKDFNNEADTPDNFQSRRPNTSFCFLDIRSPGLGDTAMYLCATSRDWEADTQYFGPGTRLTVL.